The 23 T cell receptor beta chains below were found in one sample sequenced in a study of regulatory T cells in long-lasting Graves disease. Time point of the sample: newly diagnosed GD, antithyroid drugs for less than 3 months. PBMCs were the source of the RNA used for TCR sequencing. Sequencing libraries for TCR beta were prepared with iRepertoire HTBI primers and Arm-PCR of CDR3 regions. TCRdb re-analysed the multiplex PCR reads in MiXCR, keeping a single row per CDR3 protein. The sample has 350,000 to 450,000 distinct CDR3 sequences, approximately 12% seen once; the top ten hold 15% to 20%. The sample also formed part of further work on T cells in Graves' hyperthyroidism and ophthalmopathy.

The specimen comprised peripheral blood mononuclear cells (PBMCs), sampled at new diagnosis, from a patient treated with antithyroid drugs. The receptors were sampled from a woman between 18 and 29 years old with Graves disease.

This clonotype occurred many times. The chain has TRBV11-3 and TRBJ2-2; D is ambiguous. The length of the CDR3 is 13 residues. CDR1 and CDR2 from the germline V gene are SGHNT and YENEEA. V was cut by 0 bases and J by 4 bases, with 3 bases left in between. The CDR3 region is CASSLDFTGELFF. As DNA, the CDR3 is TGTGCCAGCAGCTTAGACTTCACCGGGGAGCTGTTTTTT.

The CDR3 loop is CASGGGGGSYNEQFF. The CDR3 DNA reads TGTGCCAGCGGGGGAGGGGGAGGCTCCTACAATGAGCAGTTCTTC. The chain links TRBV6-1 to TRBJ2-1, with D maybe TRBD2 (7 bases). This CDR3 has 15 amino acids. Germline CDR1 is MNHNS and CDR2 is SASEGT. Trimming shortened V by 8 bases and J by 0 bases, and 14 bases separated the two germline ends.

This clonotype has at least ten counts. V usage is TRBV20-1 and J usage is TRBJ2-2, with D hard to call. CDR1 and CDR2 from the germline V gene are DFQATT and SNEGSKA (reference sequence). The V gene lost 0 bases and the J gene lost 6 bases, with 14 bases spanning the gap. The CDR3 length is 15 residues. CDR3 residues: CSARDFGERAGELFF. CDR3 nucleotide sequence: TGCAGTGCTAGAGATTTTGGGGAACGGGCCGGGGAGCTGTTTTTT.

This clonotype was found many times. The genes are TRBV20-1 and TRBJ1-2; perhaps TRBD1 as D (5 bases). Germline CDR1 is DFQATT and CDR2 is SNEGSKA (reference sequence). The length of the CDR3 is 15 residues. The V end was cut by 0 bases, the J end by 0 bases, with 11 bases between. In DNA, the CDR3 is TGCAGTGCTAGAGAGTTGTCGGGGGCTAACTATGGCTACACCTTC. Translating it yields CSARELSGANYGYTF.

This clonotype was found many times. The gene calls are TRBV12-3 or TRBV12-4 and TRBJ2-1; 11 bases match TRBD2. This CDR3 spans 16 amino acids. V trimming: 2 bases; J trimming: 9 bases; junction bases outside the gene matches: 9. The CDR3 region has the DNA TGTGCCAGCAGTTTACGTTCGGCTAGCGGGGGGATTGAGCAGTTCTTC. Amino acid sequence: CASSLRSASGGIEQFF.

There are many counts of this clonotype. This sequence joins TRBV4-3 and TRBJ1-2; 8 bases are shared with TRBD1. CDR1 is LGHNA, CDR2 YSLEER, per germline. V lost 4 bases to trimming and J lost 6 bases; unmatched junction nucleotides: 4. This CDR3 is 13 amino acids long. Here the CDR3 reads CASSPGTGDGYTF. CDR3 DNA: TGCGCCAGCAGCCCTGGGACAGGCGATGGCTACACCTTC.

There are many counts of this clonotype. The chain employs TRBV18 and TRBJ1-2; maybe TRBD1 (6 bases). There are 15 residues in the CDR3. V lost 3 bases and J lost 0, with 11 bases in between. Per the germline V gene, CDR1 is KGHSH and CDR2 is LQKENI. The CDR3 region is CASSPSQGANYGYTF. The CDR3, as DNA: TGTGCCAGCTCACCTTCACAGGGAGCTAACTATGGCTACACCTTC.

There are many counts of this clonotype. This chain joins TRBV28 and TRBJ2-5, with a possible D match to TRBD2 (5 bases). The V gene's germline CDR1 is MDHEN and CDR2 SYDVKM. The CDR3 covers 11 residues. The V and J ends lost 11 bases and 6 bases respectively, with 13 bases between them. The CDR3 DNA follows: TGTGCCGCCGGACTTTATCAGACCCAGTACTTC. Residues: CAAGLYQTQYF.

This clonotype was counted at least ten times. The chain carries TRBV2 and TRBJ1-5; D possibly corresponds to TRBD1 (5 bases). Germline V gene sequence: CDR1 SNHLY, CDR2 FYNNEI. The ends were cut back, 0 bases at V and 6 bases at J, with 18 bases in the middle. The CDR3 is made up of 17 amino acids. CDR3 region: CASSEALGSGSGQPQHF. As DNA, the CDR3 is TGTGCCAGCAGTGAAGCGCTTGGGTCAGGGAGTGGTCAGCCCCAGCATTTT.

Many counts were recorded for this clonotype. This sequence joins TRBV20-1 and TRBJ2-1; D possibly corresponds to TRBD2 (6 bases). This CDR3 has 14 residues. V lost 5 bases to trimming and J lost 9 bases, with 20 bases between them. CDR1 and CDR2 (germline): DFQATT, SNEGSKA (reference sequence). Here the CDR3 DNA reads TGCAGTGCTCCTGGGCAGGGAGGAATAGGTGAGCAGTTCTTC. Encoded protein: CSAPGQGGIGEQFF.

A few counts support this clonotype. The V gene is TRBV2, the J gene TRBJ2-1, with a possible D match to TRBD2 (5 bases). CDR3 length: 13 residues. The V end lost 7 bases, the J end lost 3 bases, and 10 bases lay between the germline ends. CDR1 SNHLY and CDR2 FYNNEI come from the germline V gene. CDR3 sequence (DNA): TGTGCCAGCATGGAGCGGAACTACAATGAGCAGTTCTTC. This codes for CASMERNYNEQFF.

The CDR3 DNA is TGTGCCAGCTCACCACCATCCGGGAATGAAGCTTTCTTT. This sequence encodes CASSPPSGNEAFF. The genes are TRBV18 and TRBJ1-1; D ambiguous. From germline, CDR1 is KGHSH and CDR2 LQKENI. V lost 0 bases and J 7 bases, leaving 9 bases between the germline ends. The CDR3 contains 13 residues.

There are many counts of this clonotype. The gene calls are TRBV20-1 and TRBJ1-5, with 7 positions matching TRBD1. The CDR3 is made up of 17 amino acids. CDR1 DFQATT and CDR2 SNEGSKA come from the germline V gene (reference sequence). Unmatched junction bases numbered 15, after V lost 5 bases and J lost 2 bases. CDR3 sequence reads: CSAGRQGMRGGNQPQHF. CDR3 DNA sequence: TGCAGTGCTGGCCGACAGGGTATGAGAGGAGGCAATCAGCCCCAGCATTTT.

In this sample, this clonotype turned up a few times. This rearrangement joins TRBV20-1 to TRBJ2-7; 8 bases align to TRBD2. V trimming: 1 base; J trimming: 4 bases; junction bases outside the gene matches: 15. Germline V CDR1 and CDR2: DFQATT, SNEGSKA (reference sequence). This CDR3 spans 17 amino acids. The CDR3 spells CSARGTSRRPRVYEQYF. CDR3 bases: TGCAGTGCTAGAGGGACTAGCAGGAGACCCAGAGTTTACGAGCAGTACTTC.

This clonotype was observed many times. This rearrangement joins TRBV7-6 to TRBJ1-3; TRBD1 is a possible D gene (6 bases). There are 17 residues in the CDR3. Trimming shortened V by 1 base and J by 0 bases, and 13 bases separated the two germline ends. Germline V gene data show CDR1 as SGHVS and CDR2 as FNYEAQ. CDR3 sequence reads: CASSLGAGALSGNTIYF. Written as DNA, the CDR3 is TGTGCCAGCAGCTTAGGGGCAGGGGCTCTCTCTGGAAACACCATATATTTT.

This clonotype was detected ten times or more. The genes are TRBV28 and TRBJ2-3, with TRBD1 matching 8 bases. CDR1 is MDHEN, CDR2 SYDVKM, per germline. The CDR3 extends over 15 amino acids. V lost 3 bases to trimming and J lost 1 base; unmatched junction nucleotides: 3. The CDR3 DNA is TGTGCCAGCAGTTTTGGACAGGGTGGCACAGATACGCAGTATTTT. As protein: CASSFGQGGTDTQYF.

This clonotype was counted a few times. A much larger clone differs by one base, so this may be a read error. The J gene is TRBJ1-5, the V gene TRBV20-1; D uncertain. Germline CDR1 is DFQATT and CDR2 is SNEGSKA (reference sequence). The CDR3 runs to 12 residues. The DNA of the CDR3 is TGCAGTACTAGTAGGAGCAATCAGCCCCAGCATTTT. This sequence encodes CSTSRSNQPQHF.

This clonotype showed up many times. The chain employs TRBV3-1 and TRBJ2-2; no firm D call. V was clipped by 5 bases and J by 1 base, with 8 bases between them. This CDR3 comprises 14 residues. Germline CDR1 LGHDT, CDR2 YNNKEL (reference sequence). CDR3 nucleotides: TGTGCCAGCAGCATGGTTGTGAACACCGGGGAGCTGTTTTTT. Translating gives CASSMVVNTGELFF.

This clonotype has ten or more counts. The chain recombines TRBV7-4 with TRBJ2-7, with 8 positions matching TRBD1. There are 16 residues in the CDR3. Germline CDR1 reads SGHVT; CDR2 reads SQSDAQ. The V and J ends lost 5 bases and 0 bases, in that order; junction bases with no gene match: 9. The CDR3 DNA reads TGTGCCAGCAGCCATCAGAGGGACAGGAGCTCCTACGAGCAGTACGTC. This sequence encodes CASSHQRDRSSYEQYV.

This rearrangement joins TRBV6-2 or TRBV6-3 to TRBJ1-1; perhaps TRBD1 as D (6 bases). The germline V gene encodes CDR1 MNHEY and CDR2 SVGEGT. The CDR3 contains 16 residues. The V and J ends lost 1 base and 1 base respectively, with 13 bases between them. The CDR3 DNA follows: TGTGCCAGCAGTTACTTCGGGGGCACGAGGAACACTGAAGCTTTCTTT. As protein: CASSYFGGTRNTEAFF.

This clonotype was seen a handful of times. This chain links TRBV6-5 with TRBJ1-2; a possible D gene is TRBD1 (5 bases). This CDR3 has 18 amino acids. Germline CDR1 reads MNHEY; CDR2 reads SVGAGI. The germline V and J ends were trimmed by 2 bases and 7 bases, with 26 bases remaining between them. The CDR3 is CASSYSSWGSLPLPGYTF. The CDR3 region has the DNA TGTGCCAGCAGTTACAGCAGCTGGGGGTCACTTCCACTCCCTGGCTACACCTTC.

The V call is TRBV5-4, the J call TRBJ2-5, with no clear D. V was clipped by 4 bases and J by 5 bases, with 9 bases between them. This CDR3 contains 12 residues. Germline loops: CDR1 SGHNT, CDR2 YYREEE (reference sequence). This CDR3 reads CASSIDSETQYF. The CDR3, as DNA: TGTGCCAGCAGCATAGATTCGGAGACCCAGTACTTC.

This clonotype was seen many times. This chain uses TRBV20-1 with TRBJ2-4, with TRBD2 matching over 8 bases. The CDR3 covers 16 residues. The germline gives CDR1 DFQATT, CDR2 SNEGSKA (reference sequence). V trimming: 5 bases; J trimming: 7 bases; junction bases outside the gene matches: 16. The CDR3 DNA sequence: TGCAGTGCTCTCCCCCTAGGGCTAGCGGGCGGGAACATTCAGTACTTC. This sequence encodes CSALPLGLAGGNIQYF.